The source of this T cell receptor beta chain is a study of metastatic and nonmetastatic thyroid tumors. Across the study: Comparison of repertoires was carried out across blood and tumor or nodule tissue from malignant and benign thyroid patients.

Each patient came to thyroid surgery without any prior treatment (of any kind). Through MiXCR, TCRdb re-clonotyped the PCR reads. Here the sample spans 29,000 or so clones, 3.5% to 5% being singletons. This clone has more than one count but fewer than ten. The CDR3 totals 13 residues. V lost 8 bases and J lost 6, with 14 bases in between. Germline CDR1 reads SNHLY; CDR2 reads FYNNEI. This sequence originates from a female donor with papillary thyroid cancer or a benign thyroid nodule (not recorded which). Some clones in this sample may be carry-over from other donors' samples. Material: blood. The gene calls are TRBV2 and TRBJ1-5; possibly TRBD1 for D (5 bases). CDR3 DNA sequence: TGTGCCAGCGGGGGGGGTTTGTTTCAGCCCCAGCATTTT. Protein product: CASGGGLFQPQHF.